This T cell receptor (beta chain) was found in a study of radiotherapy plus CTLA-4 blockade in lung cancer. Turning to the study itself: Disease control reached over 30%, with objective responses in over 15%.

Concerning this clone itself: What it binds is unknown.

Ipilimumab CTLA-4 blockade and focal radiation were given to patients with chemo-refractory metastatic non-small-cell lung cancer. Overall study findings and caveats: Researchers report tumor-derived TCR clones expanding in blood after radiotherapy plus ipilimumab.

Sequencing used immunoSEQ multiplex PCR; TCRdb keeps in-frame clones, though not all of them. The sample gives some 25,000 clones, 71% of which show up once; under 3.5% is in the top ten. Trimming took off 5 bases at V and 3 bases at J, with 11 bases between the two ends. There are 12 residues in the CDR3. In germline, CDR1 is SQVTM, CDR2 ANQGSEA. The TCR originated in a human donor with non-small cell lung cancer whose response to radiotherapy plus ipilimumab could not be evaluated. The starting material was peripheral blood, obtained from a patient treated with radiotherapy plus ipilimumab. The chain uses TRBV29-1 and TRBJ2-7; possible D gene TRBD2, 6 bases. The CDR3: CSVWRGSYEQYF. The CDR3 coding sequence is TGCAGCGTTTGGAGGGGCAGCTACGAGCAGTACTTC.